The TCR beta chain described here comes from a study of blood T cell repertoires in COVID-19. On the study more broadly: Some COVID-19 samples were acute and others convalescent; all came from the United States, Italy and Spain. Nucleic acid was either cDNA or gDNA, and it came from T cells, B-cell-depleted T cells, or PBMCs.

The protocol was immunoSEQ multiplex PCR, while the TCRdb copy is restricted to in-frame clones and leaves out a portion. The data show about 61,000 clones, with about 77% seen just once and less than 25% held by the top ten. The sample comprised peripheral blood. The receptor comes from a man at least 80 years old with active or convalescent COVID-19.

CDR3 region: CASSPWTGAVREAFF. CDR3 nucleotide sequence: TGTGCCAGCAGCCCATGGACAGGGGCCGTACGTGAAGCTTTCTTT. The chain has TRBV28 and TRBJ1-1; 9 nucleotides align to TRBD1. The CDR3 has 15 residues. CDR1 is MDHEN, CDR2 SYDVKM, per germline. Trimming at V came to 6 bases and at J to 7 bases, leaving 12 bases not matched to a gene.